Listed here are 32 T cell receptor beta chains from one sample, sequenced in a study of cytomegalovirus exposure and HLA in healthy donors. Vbeta (60) and Jbeta (13) primers were used in the PCR. Libraries were prepared by immunoSEQ multiplex PCR; TCRdb keeps only in-frame clonotypes and omits some of them. The profile shows some 130,000 clones, more than 75% of them singletons. Sequencing was performed on PBMCs. These receptors all stem from a man aged 30-40 years in good health and CMV-seronegative.

This clone was seen only a few times. The CDR3 DNA reads TGTGCCAGCAGCGGACAGGGTAGGGTCGCTGAAGCTTTCTTT. This gives the protein CASSGQGRVAEAFF. This sequence joins TRBV7-2 and TRBJ1-1; 8 bases align to TRBD1. Germline lookup yields CDR1 SGHTA and CDR2 FQGNSA. Trimming cost V 5 bases and J 6 bases; bases outside gene matches: 8. CDR3 length equals 14 residues.

This sequence joins TRBV13 and TRBJ2-1, with TRBD2 matching over 7 bases. V lost 5 bases, J lost 2 bases, and 12 bases stayed unmatched. The CDR3 spans 17 residues. Germline loops: CDR1 PRHDT, CDR2 FYEKMQ (reference sequence). Here the CDR3 reads CASSPSSGRGPYNEQFF. The CDR3 DNA reads as TGTGCCAGCAGCCCCAGTAGCGGGCGTGGCCCCTACAATGAGCAGTTCTTC.

The V call is TRBV7-2, the J call TRBJ2-7, with 7 positions matching TRBD2. The germline CDR1 and CDR2 sequences are SGHTA and FQGNSA. The CDR3 is 14 amino acids. Trimming took 5 bases from V and 2 from J; bases not matched to a gene: 6. The CDR3 DNA reads TGTGCCAGCAGCCGCAGCGGGAACGCCTACGAGCAGTACTTC. This encodes CASSRSGNAYEQYF.

The CDR3 reads CASSLRGTPSSYEQYF. The CDR3, as DNA: TGTGCCAGCAGCTTGCGCGGGACTCCCAGCTCCTACGAGCAGTACTTC. The chain employs TRBV7-2 and TRBJ2-7, with D possibly TRBD2 on 6 matching bases. Trimming cost V 3 bases and J 0 bases, with 15 bases left between them. CDR3 length equals 16 residues. Germline loops: CDR1 SGHTA, CDR2 FQGNSA.

The sample holds one count of this clone. The rearrangement joins TRBV19 to TRBJ1-2, with D uncertain. V shed 5 bases and J shed 4 bases, with 11 bases lying between them. Germline lookup yields CDR1 LNHDA and CDR2 SQIVND (reference sequence). There are 13 residues in the CDR3. This chain's CDR3 is CASSSGTAYGYTF. The DNA of the CDR3 is TGTGCCAGTAGTTCAGGAACTGCCTATGGCTACACCTTC. Together with reference TRBV19 and TRBJ1-2, the CDR3 gives the full variable domain: DGGITQSPKYLFRKEGQNVTLSCEQNLNHDAMYWYRQDPGQGLRLIYYSQIVNDFQKGDIAEGYSVSREKKESFPLTVTSAQKNPTAFYLCASSSGTAYGYTFGSGTRLTVV.

The chain employs TRBV7-9 and TRBJ1-1, with unresolved D. V was trimmed by 3 bases and J by 3 bases, leaving 11 bases between them. The V gene's germline CDR1 is SEHNR and CDR2 FQNEAQ (reference sequence). This CDR3 contains 14 residues. The CDR3 sequence: CASSLSGVDTEAFF. As DNA, the CDR3 is TGTGCCAGCAGCTTGAGTGGAGTCGACACTGAAGCTTTCTTT.

The chain joins TRBV6-1 to TRBJ2-7, with a possible D match to TRBD2 (6 bases). Germline loops: CDR1 MNHNS, CDR2 SASEGT. V shed 9 bases and J shed 6 bases, with 15 bases lying between them. This CDR3 spans 12 amino acids. CDR3 amino acids: CASRPGVLEQYF. The DNA of the CDR3 is TGTGCCAGTCGACCGGGGGTACTCGAGCAGTACTTC.

This chain uses TRBV14 with TRBJ2-7, with D perhaps matching TRBD1 (6 bases). Germline lookup yields CDR1 SGHDN and CDR2 FVKESK. The CDR3 spans 16 residues. Trimming stripped 3 bases from V and 2 bases from J, with 17 bases between. In nucleotides, the CDR3 is TGTGCCAGCAGCCAGACCGGGACAACGCCACCCTACGAGCAGTACTTC. Translating gives CASSQTGTTPPYEQYF.

The gene calls are TRBV28 and TRBJ1-5; possibly TRBD1 for D (5 bases). The V and J ends lost 7 bases and 2 bases respectively, with 18 bases between them. This CDR3 region has 16 residues. CDR1 is MDHEN, CDR2 SYDVKM, per germline. The CDR3 coding sequence is TGTGCCAGCATTCAATGGGGCGATGGGGGCAATCAGCCCCAGCATTTT. This translates into CASIQWGDGGNQPQHF.

In DNA form, the CDR3 reads TGTGCCAGCAGCCCCGGACAGGGGGCCCAAGAGACCCAGTACTTC. It yields the protein CASSPGQGAQETQYF. The chain has TRBV11-3 and TRBJ2-5, with 11 bases identical to TRBD1. CDR1 and CDR2 from the germline V gene are SGHNT and YENEEA. The CDR3 has 15 amino acids. Trimming removed 5 bases from V and 1 base from J; junction bases left unmatched: 3.

This sequence joins TRBV5-4 and TRBJ1-2; D ambiguous. Deletions cut 0 bases from V and 7 bases from J, with 7 bases between. The CDR3 loop spans 12 amino acids. CDR1 is SGHNT, CDR2 YYREEE, per germline (reference sequence). CDR3 nucleotide sequence: TGTGCCAGCAGCTTGGACAGTTCTGGCTACACCTTC. Translated: CASSLDSSGYTF.

This sequence joins TRBV12-5 and TRBJ2-1, with TRBD2 matching 16 bases. V lost 6 bases and J lost 6; bases outside the gene matches: 5. CDR1 and CDR2 from the germline V gene are LGHNT and FRNRAP. The CDR3 extends over 16 amino acids. In nucleotides, the CDR3 is TGTGCTAGTGGGGGGACTAGCGGGAGGGCCAGCAATGAGCAGTTCTTC. This gives the protein CASGGTSGRASNEQFF.

The chain has TRBV11-3 and TRBJ2-7; TRBD1 matches 8 bases. CDR1 SGHNT and CDR2 YENEEA come from the germline V gene. The CDR3 has 13 residues. The ends lost 5 bases at V and 3 bases at J; junction bases unmatched: 3. The CDR3 DNA sequence: TGTGCCAGCAGCGAAGGACAGGGCTACGAGCAGTACTTC. It codes for CASSEGQGYEQYF.

The chain employs TRBV28 and TRBJ2-7; possible D gene TRBD1, 6 bases. V gave up 8 bases and J gave up 2 bases, with 22 bases separating them. The germline gives CDR1 MDHEN, CDR2 SYDVKM. The CDR3 totals 16 residues. The CDR3 nucleotides are TGTGCCAGCTTACCTCTCAGGGGTAAAGGGACCTACGAGCAGTACTTC. Protein product: CASLPLRGKGTYEQYF. The whole variable domain, remainder taken from reference TRBV28 and TRBJ2-7, is DVKVTQSSRYLVKRTGEKVFLECVQDMDHENMFWYRQDPGLGLRLIYFSYDVKMKEKGDIPEGYSVSREKKERFSLILESASTNQTSMYLCASLPLRGKGTYEQYFGPGTRLTVT.

Remarks on this clone: The junction and the germline gene differ at one end; a read error may be behind it. This rearrangement joins TRBV4-1 to TRBJ1-1, with D possibly being TRBD1 (5 bases). CDR3 size: 17 residues. CDR1 MGHRA and CDR2 YSYEKL come from the germline V gene. The CDR3 protein is CTSSQDPAGRMNTEAFF. The CDR3 DNA sequence: TGCACCAGCAGCCAAGATCCGGCGGGGCGGATGAACACTGAAGCTTTCTTT.

The chain is built from TRBV28 and TRBJ2-1, with 8 bases identical to TRBD1. CDR1 and CDR2 from the germline V gene are MDHEN and SYDVKM. The CDR3 loop spans 15 amino acids. V shed 7 bases and J 9 bases; nucleotides not matched to a gene: 14. The CDR3 DNA follows: TGTGCCAGCAACGGGGGCTTTCAACAGGGGGTTGAGCAGTTCTTC. Protein product: CASNGGFQQGVEQFF.

The CDR3, as DNA: TGTGCCAGCAGTTGGACTAGCGGGTTGTACGAGCAGTACTTC. It translates to CASSWTSGLYEQYF. The chain couples TRBV28 to TRBJ2-7, with 11 nucleotides matching TRBD2. With V trimmed by 4 bases and J by 4 bases, 3 bases remained unmatched. The CDR3 has 14 residues. The germline CDR1 and CDR2 sequences are MDHEN and SYDVKM.

V and J are TRBV14 and TRBJ2-7; 8 nucleotides align to TRBD1. This CDR3 has 13 residues. Looked up from germline, CDR1 is SGHDN and CDR2 is FVKESK. The J segment lost 6 bases and the V segment lost 6 bases, leaving 7 bases of the junction unmatched. The CDR3 coding sequence is TGTGCCAGCAGTTGGGACAGGTTGGGCGAGCAGTACTTC. As protein: CASSWDRLGEQYF. Drawing the rest from reference TRBV14 and TRBJ2-7, the complete variable domain is EAGVTQFPSHSVIEKGQTVTLRCDPISGHDNLYWYRRVMGKEIKFLLHFVKESKQDESGMPNNRFLAERTGGTYSTLKVQPAELEDSGVYFCASSWDRLGEQYFGPGTRLTVT.

The gene calls are TRBV29-1 and TRBJ2-7, with 8 nucleotides matching TRBD2. V trimming: 5 bases; J trimming: 0 bases; junction bases outside the gene matches: 6. CDR3 length: 14 residues. CDR1 is SQVTM, CDR2 ANQGSEA, per germline. This chain's CDR3 is CSVLTGGGSYEQYF. DNA for the CDR3: TGCAGCGTTCTTACGGGAGGGGGCTCCTACGAGCAGTACTTC.

The chain couples TRBV27 to TRBJ2-7, with D possibly matching TRBD1 (5 bases). The CDR3 has 13 residues. Germline values: CDR1 MNHEY, CDR2 SMNVEV (reference sequence). The V gene lost 5 bases and the J gene lost 0 bases, with 8 bases spanning the gap. This chain's CDR3 is CASSDRYSYEQYF. The CDR3, as DNA: TGTGCCAGCAGTGACAGATACTCCTACGAGCAGTACTTC.

The genes are TRBV18 and TRBJ2-5; 11 bases align to TRBD2. V was pared by 4 bases and J by 2 bases, with 6 bases of the junction left unmatched. Germline CDR1 and CDR2: KGHSH and LQKENI. The CDR3 has 16 residues. The CDR3: CASSLSSGRSQETQYF. The CDR3 bases are TGTGCCAGCTCACTGTCTAGCGGGAGGTCTCAAGAGACCCAGTACTTC. The full variable domain, its missing parts supplied by reference TRBV18 and TRBJ2-5, is NAGVMQNPRHLVRRRGQEARLRCSPMKGHSHVYWYRQLPEEGLKFMVYLQKENIIDESGMPKERFSAEFPKEGPSILRIQQVVRGDSAAYFCASSLSSGRSQETQYFGPGTRLLVL.

J is TRBJ2-7 and V is TRBV14; possible D gene TRBD1, 6 bases. V lost 3 bases, J lost 2 bases, and 14 bases lay in between. The CDR3 is made up of 15 amino acids. CDR1 is SGHDN and CDR2 is FVKESK in the germline V gene. This CDR3 is CASSQAGRGPYEQYF. CDR3 nucleotides: TGTGCCAGCAGCCAGGCGGGCAGGGGCCCCTACGAGCAGTACTTC.

The V call is TRBV28, the J call TRBJ2-7; 9 bases align to TRBD2. The CDR3 sequence is 14 residues long. Germline values: CDR1 MDHEN, CDR2 SYDVKM. The junction had 8 bases not matched to a gene; V was cut back by 6 bases and J by 5 bases. CDR3 in amino acids: CASRAGGPGDEQYF. In nucleotides, the CDR3 is TGTGCCAGCAGGGCGGGAGGGCCCGGGGACGAGCAGTACTTC.

V is TRBV12-5 and J is TRBJ2-7; 8 nucleotides match TRBD1. Trimming took 5 bases from V and 4 from J; bases not matched to a gene: 7. CDR3 length: 14 amino acids. From germline, CDR1 is LGHNT and CDR2 FRNRAP. The DNA for the CDR3 is TGTGCTAGTGGTCCCGGACAGGGAAGGTACGAGCAGTACTTC. Its protein is CASGPGQGRYEQYF.

CDR3 in amino acids: CAWSPGLAGGWETQYF. The CDR3 bases are TGTGCCTGGAGCCCGGGACTAGCGGGAGGTTGGGAGACCCAGTACTTC. The J gene is TRBJ2-5, the V gene TRBV30; TRBD2 matches at 15 bases. The CDR3 sequence is 16 residues long. The trim removed 3 bases at V and 5 bases at J, leaving 7 bases unmatched. Per the germline V gene, CDR1 is GTSNPN and CDR2 is SVGIG (reference sequence). Full variable domain (remainder filled in from reference TRBV30 and TRBJ2-5): SQTIHQWPATLVQPVGSPLSLECTVEGTSNPNLYWYRQAAGRGLQLLFYSVGIGQISSEVPQNLSASRPQDRQFILSSKKLLLSDSGFYLCAWSPGLAGGWETQYFGPGTRLLVL.

Notes on this clone: The identical CDR3 is also encoded by other nucleotide sequences in the sample. The chain uses TRBV7-7 and TRBJ2-1, with TRBD2 as a possible D gene (5 bases). The germline V gene has CDR1 SSHAT and CDR2 FNYEAQ (reference sequence). This CDR3 has 14 amino acids. Trimming pared 1 base from V and 5 bases from J, leaving 9 bases between. This CDR3 reads CASSLVPGNNEQFF. In DNA, the CDR3 is TGTGCCAGCAGCTTAGTTCCGGGGAACAATGAGCAGTTCTTC.

The chain is built from TRBV19 and TRBJ2-7; no clear D gene. Per the germline V gene, CDR1 is LNHDA and CDR2 is SQIVND (reference sequence). The V and J ends lost 5 bases and 6 bases respectively, with 14 bases between them. This CDR3 has 13 amino acids. The CDR3: CASSLTQRTEQYF. CDR3 nucleotides: TGTGCCAGTAGTCTGACACAACGCACCGAGCAGTACTTC. Drawing the rest from reference TRBV19 and TRBJ2-7, the complete variable domain is DGGITQSPKYLFRKEGQNVTLSCEQNLNHDAMYWYRQDPGQGLRLIYYSQIVNDFQKGDIAEGYSVSREKKESFPLTVTSAQKNPTAFYLCASSLTQRTEQYFGPGTRLTVT.

Only a few counts were recorded for this clone. The chain employs TRBV27 and TRBJ2-7, with TRBD1 as a possible D gene (5 bases). Germline assignment: CDR1 MNHEY and CDR2 SMNVEV (reference sequence). The germline V and J ends were trimmed by 2 bases and 6 bases, with 11 bases remaining between them. This CDR3 contains 13 residues. The CDR3 nucleotides read TGTGCCAGCAGTTTAGGACACGGTCCCGAGCAGTACTTC. The encoded protein is CASSLGHGPEQYF.

This clone was seen just once. The J gene is TRBJ1-5, the V gene TRBV30, with TRBD1 as a possible D gene (5 bases). The V gene lost 2 bases and the J gene lost 1 base, with 9 bases spanning the gap. CDR1 is GTSNPN, CDR2 SVGIG, per germline (reference sequence). CDR3 length: 14 residues. CDR3 region: CAWSRGSSNQPQHF. The CDR3 nucleotides are TGTGCCTGGAGTAGGGGCTCGAGCAATCAGCCCCAGCATTTT.

J is TRBJ2-7 and V is TRBV5-4; TRBD1 matches at 9 bases. This CDR3 comprises 16 residues. V was clipped by 0 bases and J by 4 bases; unmatched bases: 8. Germline V gene lookup returns CDR1 SGHNT and CDR2 YYREEE (reference sequence). In DNA, the CDR3 is TGTGCCAGCAGCTTGGGGGCCGGGACAGGGTTTTACGAGCAGTACTTC. This gives the protein CASSLGAGTGFYEQYF.

V is TRBV28 and J is TRBJ2-1; TRBD1 matches 8 bases. V dropped 1 base and J dropped 5; count of bases not matched to a gene: 4. CDR3 length equals 15 residues. In germline, CDR1 is MDHEN, CDR2 SYDVKM. The CDR3 here is CASSLFWTGNNEQFF. CDR3 sequence (DNA): TGTGCCAGCAGTTTATTCTGGACAGGGAACAATGAGCAGTTCTTC.

The rearrangement joins TRBV4-2 to TRBJ2-5; 9 bases are shared with TRBD2. The better agreement between TRBJ2-7 and the DNA end casts doubt on the J call. The V gene's germline CDR1 is LGHNA and CDR2 YNFKEQ. The CDR3 runs to 15 residues. Written as DNA, the CDR3 is TGTGCCAGCAGCCAAGATCAGCGGGAGGCCTACGAGCAGTACTTC. It is translated as CASSQDQREAYEQYF.